This T cell receptor beta chain appears in the sequencing data of a study of blood T cell repertoires in COVID-19. Across the study: Acute and convalescent COVID-19 samples came from the United States, Italy and Spain. The analysed material was cDNA or gDNA that came from T cells, B-cell-depleted T cells, or PBMCs.

This clone appeared once. Other nucleotide sequences from this sample produce the same CDR3. One Seattle source followed patients from active infection through their disease course. This CDR3 has 13 amino acids. V gave up 3 bases and J gave up 1 base; unmatched junction bases: 0. Germline CDR1 reads GTSNPN; CDR2 reads SVGIG (reference sequence). In the authors' workflow: How many nucleated cells were present was estimated from reference gene primer amplification. Profiling relied on immunoSEQ multiplex PCR, and the TCRdb table lists in-frame clones only, not all of them. V, J and clone size derive from that table, while D and trimming were established from the DNA sequence. The table lists 150,000 to 200,000 clones, roughly four fifths of them singletons.

Sequenced material: peripheral blood. The clonotype originates from a woman between 65 and 79 years old with COVID-19, enrolled during active disease. The rearrangement uses TRBV30 and TRBJ2-5; 9 bases align to TRBD2. The CDR3 DNA is TGTGCCTGGAGGACTAGCGGCCAAGAGACCCAGTACTTC. Translation gives CAWRTSGQETQYF.